This is a list of T cell receptor beta chains from one sample in a study of shared clonotypes between healthy human individuals. Produced via immunoSEQ multiplex PCR; TCRdb's table is partial and in-frame only. The table lists some 2.4 million clones, 80% to 95% of them singletons, with about 0.34% in the top ten. Source material: naive CD4+ T cells from PBMCs. These TCRs come from a man aged 18-30 years in good health. Some clones in this sample may be carry-over from other donors' samples. The CDR3 runs from the conserved cysteine through the conserved F or W. D genes are given only for firm matches. Not every row has a clone size; where given, it reads once, few, many or a size class.

d_call | j_call | v_call | clone_size | cdr3_nt | cdr3_aa
. | TRBJ2-2 | TRBV5-5 | . | TGTGCCAGCAGCTTGGGGCAGGTAACCACCGGGGAGCTGTTTTTT | CASSLGQVTTGELFF
. | TRBJ2-1 | TRBV29-1 | . | TGCAGCGTGGACGGTAGCGGTTTACTTAATGAGCAGTTCTTC | CSVDGSGLLNEQFF
. | TRBJ2-7 | TRBV11-2 | . | TGTGCCAGCAGCTTAGGAGCCACCTCCTACGAGCAGTACTTC | CASSLGATSYEQYF
. | TRBJ1-4 | TRBV18 | . | TGTGCCAGCTCACCACTTGGTAGGACAGATAATGAAAAACTGTTTTTT | CASSPLGRTDNEKLFF
TRBD2 | TRBJ2-1 | TRBV9 | . | TGTGCCAGCAGCGTGGGGCCGACTAGCGGGAACAATGAGCAGTTCTTC | CASSVGPTSGNNEQFF
. | TRBJ1-1 | TRBV29-1 | . | TGCAGCGGGGGGGATCCGAGGTTAAGGGCTTTCTTT | CSGGDPRLRAFF
. | TRBJ2-1 | TRBV27 | once | TGTGCCAGCAGTTTAAAATTCTTACACTACAATGAGCAGTTCTTC | CASSLKFLHYNEQFF
TRBD1 | TRBJ2-3 | TRBV14 | . | TGTGCCAGCAGCCAAGATTCCAGGGGGCACTTAGATACGCAGTATTTT | CASSQDSRGHLDTQYF
. | TRBJ2-3 | TRBV2 | . | TGTGCCAGCAGTGAACCCACGGGACTTTCTCTGGGAGATACGCAGTATTTT | CASSEPTGLSLGDTQYF
TRBD2 | TRBJ2-7 | TRBV2 | . | TGTGCCAGCAGCCTAGGACTAGCGGCTTACGAGCAGTACTTC | CASSLGLAAYEQYF
. | TRBJ1-2 | TRBV5-1 | . | TGCGCCAGCAGCTTGGCGGGTAGGTCTGGCTACACCTTC | CASSLAGRSGYTF
TRBD1 | TRBJ1-3 | TRBV5-4 | . | TGTGCCAGCAGCCCGACAGGGGGCGTAGGTGGAAACACCATATATTTT | CASSPTGGVGGNTIYF
TRBD2 | TRBJ2-7 | TRBV11-2 | . | TGTGCCAGCAGCCTCGGGACTAGGACATTAAAGGGATCCTACGAGCAGTACTTC | CASSLGTRTLKGSYEQYF
. | TRBJ2-2 | TRBV7-3 | once | TGTGCCAGCAGCTCAACGCGGGACAGGAACACCGGGGAGCTGTTTTTT | CASSSTRDRNTGELFF